This TCR beta chain appears in the sequencing data of a study of vaccination and CD4 T cells after COVID-19. Points from the study as a whole: A relatively small number of convalescent patients were studied, and no early post-infection timepoints were included.

Cultured CD4+ T cells had their DNA profiled by the Oncomine TCR Beta short-read assay. TCRdb used MiXCR to reprocess the PCR reads, holding one entry per CDR3 protein. The sample includes about 20,000 distinct CDR3 sequences, 44% seen only once; the top ten take 20% to 30%. CDR3 size: 14 residues. V dropped 2 bases and J dropped 3 bases, with 8 bases sitting between them. In germline, CDR1 is SEHNR, CDR2 FQNEAQ (reference sequence). This clonotype appeared a single time. No antigen is known for it. As to treatment: approximately nine-day PBMC culture with coronavirus spike peptide pools or control peptides (ViraFEST assay). In the ViraFEST assay, peptide-pool expansion preceded TCR sequencing of expanded clonotypes. By negative selection, CD4+ T cells were isolated once culture had run for approximately 9 days.

The material was CD4+ T cells from blood, cultured in vitro, obtained before SARS-CoV-2 vaccination. The genes are TRBV7-9 and TRBJ1-5, with D perhaps matching TRBD1 (5 bases). The receptor's source is a human donor who had recovered from COVID-19. The CDR3 DNA reads as TGTGCCAGCAGCTTACAGGGAGACAATCAGCCCCAGCATTTT. Its translation is CASSLQGDNQPQHF.